The text below deals with one TCR beta chain. Its antigen is unidentified. Profiled with immunoSEQ multiplex PCR; TCRdb holds only in-frame clones, not every one. Among about 76,000 clones, 91% were seen once, and the ten largest hold 0.7% to 0.9%. Stated time point: peripheral blood 6 weeks after treatment start. The entry originates in a study of PD-L1 blockade in urothelial cancer. General observations from the study: Better survival was predicted by below-median pretreatment blood TCR clonality.

This specimen consisted of PBMCs, obtained around atezolizumab (anti-PD-L1) treatment. This clonotype was sampled from a woman older than 75 with urothelial cancer.

The CDR3 DNA reads TGTGCCAGTAGACCCCGGACAGGGTATAACTATGGCTACACCTTC. It is translated as CASRPRTGYNYGYTF. The V gene is TRBV19, the J gene TRBJ1-2, with 8 bases aligning to TRBD1. The CDR3 is made up of 15 amino acids. Looked up from germline, CDR1 is LNHDA and CDR2 is SQIVND (reference sequence). The junction had 7 bases not matched to a gene; V was cut back by 6 bases and J by 1 base.